This is a list of T cell receptor beta chains from one sample in a study of T-cell memory formation after mild COVID-19. TCRdb re-analysed the 5' RACE reads in MiXCR, keeping a single row per CDR3 protein. The sample has some 320,000 distinct CDR3 sequences, approximately 14% seen once. Sequenced: PBMCs or a T cell subset sorted from them (not recorded which). The receptors shown here come from a man aged 18-30 years who had mild COVID-19 (a few samples of this study predate the infection). Cell type and time point are not known. The CDR3 runs from the conserved cysteine through the conserved F or W. The order of the fields is CDR3 length, D gene, V gene, J gene, clone size, CDR3 protein, CDR3 DNA. The D gene is left open where the match is weak. Clone sizes are given selectively: once, few, many, or a class where the clone is expanded.

length: 12; D: NA; V: TRBV20-1; J: TRBJ2-1; size: few; CDR3: CSARDGGHEQFF; DNA: TGCAGTGCTAGAGATGGGGGCCATGAGCAGTTCTTC
length: 16; D: NA; V: TRBV6-4; J: TRBJ2-3; size: NA; CDR3: CASSDSAGAPTDTQYF; DNA: TGTGCCAGCAGTGACTCCGCGGGGGCCCCCACAGATACGCAGTATTTT
length: 16; D: TRBD1; V: TRBV19; J: TRBJ1-1; size: NA; CDR3: CASSIGGGFFVAEAFF; DNA: TGTGCCAGTAGTATAGGAGGGGGCTTTTTTGTTGCTGAAGCTTTCTTT
length: 17; D: NA; V: TRBV4-2; J: TRBJ2-3; size: NA; CDR3: CASSQVARASSTDTQYF; DNA: TGTGCCAGCAGCCAAGTCGCCAGGGCCTCTAGCACAGATACGCAGTATTTT
length: 16; D: TRBD2; V: TRBV7-2; J: TRBJ2-2; size: many; CDR3: CASLSQAGGETGELFF; DNA: TGTGCCAGCTTGTCCCAGGCGGGGGGTGAAACCGGGGAGCTGTTTTTT
length: 13; D: NA; V: TRBV10-3; J: TRBJ1-1; size: few; CDR3: CAISGGVNTEAFF; DNA: TGTGCCATCAGTGGCGGGGTGAACACTGAAGCTTTCTTT
length: 15; D: TRBD2; V: TRBV5-1; J: TRBJ2-1; size: few; CDR3: CASTLSSGGYNEQFF; DNA: TGCGCCAGCACCCTCTCTAGCGGGGGTTACAATGAGCAGTTCTTC
length: 14; D: NA; V: TRBV7-9; J: TRBJ1-2; size: many; CDR3: CASTPSGGGYGYTF; DNA: TGTGCCAGCACCCCCTCGGGGGGTGGCTATGGCTACACCTTC
length: 15; D: NA; V: TRBV6-5; J: TRBJ1-2; size: NA; CDR3: CASSYSLDRSYGYTF; DNA: TGTGCCAGCAGTTACTCCCTCGACAGGAGCTATGGCTACACCTTC
length: 11; D: NA; V: TRBV28; J: TRBJ2-5; size: few; CDR3: CASSTPRDSHF; DNA: TGTGCCAGCAGTACCCCCCGGGACTCGCACTTC
length: 13; D: TRBD2; V: TRBV7-2; J: TRBJ2-5; size: many; CDR3: CASSDPGLGSQYF; DNA: TGTGCCAGCAGCGATCCGGGACTAGGGTCCCAGTACTTC
length: 13; D: NA; V: TRBV7-2; J: TRBJ1-6; size: NA; CDR3: CASSFNYNSPLHF; DNA: TGTGCCAGCAGTTTTAACTATAATTCACCCCTCCACTTT
length: 14; D: TRBD2; V: TRBV12-3/TRBV12-4; J: TRBJ2-1; size: many; CDR3: CASSLGLAGGRMFF; DNA: TGTGCCAGCAGTTTAGGCCTAGCGGGGGGCCGTATGTTCTTC
length: 14; D: NA; V: TRBV6-6; J: TRBJ2-3; size: NA; CDR3: CASSYPTDTDTQYF; DNA: TGTGCCAGCAGTTACCCGACAGACACAGATACGCAGTATTTT
length: 14; D: NA; V: TRBV5-1; J: TRBJ2-5; size: NA; CDR3: CASSLLSEQETQYF; DNA: TGCGCCAGCAGCCTGCTCTCCGAGCAAGAGACCCAGTACTTC
length: 14; D: NA; V: TRBV15; J: TRBJ1-5; size: NA; CDR3: CATSKARRDQPQHF; DNA: TGTGCCACCAGCAAAGCGCGGCGGGATCAGCCCCAGCATTTT